This T cell receptor (beta chain) was identified in a study of blood T cell repertoires in COVID-19. Method: immunoSEQ multiplex PCR; TCRdb's copy keeps in-frame clones and lacks some. The sample carries roughly 200,000 clones, 81% recorded once. Only a few counts were recorded for this clone. Germline V gives CDR1 LGHNA, CDR2 YNFKEQ. Trimming cost V 6 bases and J 1 base, with 9 bases left between them. This CDR3 is 13 amino acids long. The chain is built from TRBV4-2 and TRBJ1-1, with unresolved D. Input material: peripheral blood. This receptor was identified in a woman aged 40-49 years with COVID-19, enrolled during active disease. For the CDR3, the DNA is TGTGCCAGCAGACCCTTCGGGAACACTGAAGCTTTCTTT. Translation: CASRPFGNTEAFF.